This entry describes one TCR beta chain. Its antigen remains unknown. Conventional CD4 T cells were sorted as CD4+CD127+ cells. The source of the sample is a study of B cell selection in AIRE deficiency. Profiling relied on immunoSEQ multiplex PCR, and the TCRdb table lists in-frame clones only, not all of them. The top ten hold 0.2% to 0.25% of the sample, which has fewer than 30,000 clones, approximately 96% seen once. The CDR3 has 14 residues. Trimming stripped 5 bases from V and 7 bases from J, with 15 bases between. Germline CDR1 MNHEY, CDR2 SMNVEV (reference sequence). General observations from the study: Roughly a third of healthy-shared Treg TCRbeta sequences appeared in patient Tconv cells.

This clonotype was obtained from a human donor with AIRE deficiency. The J gene is TRBJ1-3, the V gene TRBV27, with no clear D. The sample consisted of conventional CD4+ T cells sorted from PBMCs. CDR3 sequence reads: CASSPSSGGNTIYF. The CDR3 nucleotides are TGTGCCAGCAGTCCGTCCTCTGGAGGGAACACCATATATTTT.